The TCR beta chain described here comes from a study of beta chain features in type 1 diabetes. Of the isolated RNA, all was reverse transcribed, and so the sequenced material was expressed TCRB transcripts. TCRdb's copy holds only in-frame clones and misses some; the assay was immunoSEQ multiplex PCR. The sample consists of hundreds of thousands of clones, around 15% of them appearing once. This clone was observed a handful of times. Its antigen is unknown. CDR3 length: 13 residues. Germline CDR1 and CDR2: ENHRY and SYGVKD. Trimming pared 6 bases from V and 3 bases from J, leaving 9 bases between. Study-level findings and limits: All four CD4+ subsets of Type 1 diabetes patients contained TCRB CDR3s that were moderately but significantly shorter.

The sequence was obtained from a man aged 18 to 35 with type 1 diabetes. The chain carries TRBV10-3 and TRBJ2-1; a weak D match, TRBD1 (6 bases). The sequenced material came from naive CD4+ T cells from blood. CDR3 loop: CAIRMDSYNEQFF. CDR3 nucleotides: TGTGCCATCAGGATGGACAGCTACAATGAGCAGTTCTTC.